What follows is one T cell receptor beta chain and its context. This record belongs to a study of blood T cell repertoires in COVID-19. This table comes from immunoSEQ multiplex PCR, and its TCRdb copy is limited to in-frame clones, with some not included. This sample has about 98,000 clones, with about 85% found just once. Germline CDR1 and CDR2: MNHNY and SVGAGI (reference sequence). The CDR3 loop spans 16 amino acids. The V segment lost 11 bases and the J segment 5 bases; nucleotides outside the gene matches: 12. Sequenced: peripheral blood. V gene TRBV6-6 combines with J gene TRBJ1-6; 10 bases match TRBD1. This clonotype was obtained from a man between 65 and 85 years old with acute or convalescent COVID-19. Written as DNA, the CDR3 is TGTGCCGTCACCGGGCGACAGGGGGCTCATAATTCACCCCTCCACTTT. It is translated as CAVTGRQGAHNSPLHF.